This T cell receptor beta chain was identified in a study of PD-L1 blockade in urothelial cancer. Sequencing was performed with immunoSEQ multiplex PCR; in TCRdb, only in-frame clones are kept and a portion is missing. The data show approximately 120,000 clones, more than 75% seen once. The time point is: peripheral blood 6 weeks after treatment start. Germline-derived CDR1 and CDR2 are MGHRA and YSYEKL. The CDR3 has 16 residues. V gave up 1 base and J gave up 1 base; unmatched junction bases: 4. The TCR originated in a middle-aged man with urothelial cancer. Material: PBMCs, obtained around atezolizumab (anti-PD-L1) treatment. The gene calls are TRBV4-1 and TRBJ2-1, with 7 bases lining up with TRBD2. In DNA, the CDR3 is TGCGCCAGCAGCCAAGGGGGAGGGAGTTCCTACAATGAGCAGTTCTTC. Translated: CASSQGGGSSYNEQFF.